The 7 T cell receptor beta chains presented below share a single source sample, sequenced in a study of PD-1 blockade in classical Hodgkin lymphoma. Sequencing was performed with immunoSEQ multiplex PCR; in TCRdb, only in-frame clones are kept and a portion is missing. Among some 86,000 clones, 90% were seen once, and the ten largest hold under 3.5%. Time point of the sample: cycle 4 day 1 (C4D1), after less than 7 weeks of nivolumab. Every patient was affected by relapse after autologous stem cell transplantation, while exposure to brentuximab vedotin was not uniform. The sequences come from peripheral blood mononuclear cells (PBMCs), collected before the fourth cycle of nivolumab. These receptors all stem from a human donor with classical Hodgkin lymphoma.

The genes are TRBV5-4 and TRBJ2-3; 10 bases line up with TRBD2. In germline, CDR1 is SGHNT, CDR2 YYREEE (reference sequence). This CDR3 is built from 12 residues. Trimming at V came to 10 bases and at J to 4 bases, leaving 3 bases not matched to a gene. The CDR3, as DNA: TGTGCCGTGCTAGCGGGGGCAGATACGCAGTATTTT. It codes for CAVLAGADTQYF.

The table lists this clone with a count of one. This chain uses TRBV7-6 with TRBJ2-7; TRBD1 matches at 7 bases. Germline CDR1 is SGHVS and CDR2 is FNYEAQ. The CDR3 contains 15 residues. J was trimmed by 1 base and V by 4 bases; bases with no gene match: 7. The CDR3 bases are TGTGCCAGCAGCTCCCTACAGGGGCATTCCTACGAGCAGTACTTC. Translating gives CASSSLQGHSYEQYF.

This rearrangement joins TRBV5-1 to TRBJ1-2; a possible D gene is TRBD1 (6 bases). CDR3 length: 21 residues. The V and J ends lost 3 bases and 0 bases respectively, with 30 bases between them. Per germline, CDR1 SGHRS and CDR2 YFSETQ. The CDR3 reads CASSSTGTFIKKGDANYGYTF. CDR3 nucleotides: TGCGCCAGCAGCTCTACCGGGACATTTATTAAAAAAGGGGATGCTAACTATGGCTACACCTTC.

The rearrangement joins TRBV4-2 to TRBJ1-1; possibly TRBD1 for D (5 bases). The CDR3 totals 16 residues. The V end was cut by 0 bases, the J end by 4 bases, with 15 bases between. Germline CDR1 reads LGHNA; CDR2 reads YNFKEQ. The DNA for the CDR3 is TGTGCCAGCAGCCAAGATCTGGGAGGGGTGGGCACTGAAGCTTTCTTT. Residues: CASSQDLGGVGTEAFF.

The CDR3 coding sequence is TGTGCCAGCAGCTTAGGCGGACTCCTCGAGACCCAGTACTTC. Translated: CASSLGGLLETQYF. The J gene is TRBJ2-5, the V gene TRBV7-7; tentative D call: TRBD2 (5 bases). The CDR3 covers 14 residues. CDR1 SSHAT and CDR2 FNYEAQ come from the germline V gene (reference sequence). Trimming cost V 1 base and J 5 bases, with 11 bases left between them.

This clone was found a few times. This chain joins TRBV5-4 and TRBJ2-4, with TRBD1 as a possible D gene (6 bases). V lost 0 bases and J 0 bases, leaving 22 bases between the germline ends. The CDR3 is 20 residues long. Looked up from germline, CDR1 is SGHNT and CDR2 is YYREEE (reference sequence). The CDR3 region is CASSLDGTPVRPLAKNIQYF. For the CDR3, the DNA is TGTGCCAGCAGCTTGGACGGGACACCAGTCCGACCTCTAGCCAAAAACATTCAGTACTTC.

CDR3 in DNA: TGTGCCAGTAGCAACAGGGGGAATCAGCCCCAGCATTTT. Amino acid sequence: CASSNRGNQPQHF. The chain recombines TRBV19 with TRBJ1-5, with 8 positions matching TRBD1. Germline V gene sequence: CDR1 LNHDA, CDR2 SQIVND (reference sequence). J gave up 4 bases and V 6 bases, and 2 bases lay outside the gene matches. The CDR3 spans 13 residues.